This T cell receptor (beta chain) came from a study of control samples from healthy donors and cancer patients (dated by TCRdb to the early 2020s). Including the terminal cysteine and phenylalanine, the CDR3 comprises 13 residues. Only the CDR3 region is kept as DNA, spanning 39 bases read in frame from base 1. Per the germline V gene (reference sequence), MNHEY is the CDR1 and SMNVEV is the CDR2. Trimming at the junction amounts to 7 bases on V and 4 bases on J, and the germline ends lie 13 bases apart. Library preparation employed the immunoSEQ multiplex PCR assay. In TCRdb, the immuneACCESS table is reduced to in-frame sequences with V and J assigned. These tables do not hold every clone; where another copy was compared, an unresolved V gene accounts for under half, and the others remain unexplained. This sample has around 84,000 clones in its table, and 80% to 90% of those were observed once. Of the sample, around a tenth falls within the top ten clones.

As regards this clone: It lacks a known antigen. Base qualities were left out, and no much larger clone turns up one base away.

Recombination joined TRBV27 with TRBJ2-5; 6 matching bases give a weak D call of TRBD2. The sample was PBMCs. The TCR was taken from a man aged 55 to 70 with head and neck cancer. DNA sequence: TGTGCCAGCAAATCTCTGGGGGGAGAGACCCAGTACTTC. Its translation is CASKSLGGETQYF.